This T cell receptor (beta chain) was recovered during a study of shared clonotypes between healthy human individuals. Whole-study context: The people who gave samples were two women and a few men aged 18 to 49.

Generated by immunoSEQ multiplex PCR, the TCRdb table keeps only in-frame clones and is missing some. This table holds just over 2,000,000 clones, about 94% found once. Broader study findings: What rarefaction showed was incomplete sorted-subset sequencing despite large depth.

This clone was seen just once. The target antigen is unknown. The V gene's germline CDR1 is LNHDA and CDR2 SQIVND (reference sequence). The CDR3 runs to 14 residues. V dropped 4 bases and J dropped 4 bases, with 14 bases sitting between them. Naive CD8 populations comprised CD45RO-negative cells positively selected for CCR7, excluding terminally differentiated effector memory CD45RA+ cells. The chain is built from TRBV19 and TRBJ2-7; a possible D gene is TRBD2 (6 bases). The sequence was obtained from a man younger than 30 in good health. Sequencing was performed on naive CD8+ T cells sorted from blood. CDR3 in amino acids: CASSTRDGLYEQYF. The CDR3 DNA follows: TGTGCCAGTAGTACGCGGGACGGGTTGTACGAGCAGTACTTC.